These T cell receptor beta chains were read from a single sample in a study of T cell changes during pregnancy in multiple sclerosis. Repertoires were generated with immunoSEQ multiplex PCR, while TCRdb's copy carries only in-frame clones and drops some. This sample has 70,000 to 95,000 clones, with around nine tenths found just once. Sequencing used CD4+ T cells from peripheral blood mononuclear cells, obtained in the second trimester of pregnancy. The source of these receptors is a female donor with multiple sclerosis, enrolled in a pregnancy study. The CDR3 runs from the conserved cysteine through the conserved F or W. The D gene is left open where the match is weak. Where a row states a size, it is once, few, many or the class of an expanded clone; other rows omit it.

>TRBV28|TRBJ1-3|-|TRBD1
CASRSTGGVGNTIYF
TGTGCCAGCAGATCCACAGGGGGCGTGGGAAACACCATATATTTT
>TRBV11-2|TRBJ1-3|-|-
CASSLDLSRVLAGNTIYF
TGTGCCAGCAGCTTAGATCTGAGTCGGGTGCTCGCTGGAAACACCATATATTTT
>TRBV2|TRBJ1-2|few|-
CASRQQGSNYGYTF
TGTGCCAGCAGGCAACAGGGCAGTAACTATGGCTACACCTTC
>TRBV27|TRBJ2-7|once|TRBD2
CASTPHASSGRPGEQYF
TGTGCCAGCACCCCCCACGCGTCTAGCGGGAGACCGGGGGAGCAGTACTTC
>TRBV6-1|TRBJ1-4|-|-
CASQGFGKLFF
TGTGCCAGTCAGGGGTTTGGAAAACTGTTTTTT
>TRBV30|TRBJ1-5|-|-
CAWSVRLPGSQPQHF
TGTGCCTGGAGTGTAAGGTTACCGGGGAGTCAGCCCCAGCATTTT
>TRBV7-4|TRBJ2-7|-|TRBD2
CASSLSSGRAEVLEEQYF
TGTGCCAGCAGCTTATCTAGCGGGAGGGCCGAAGTTCTGGAAGAGCAGTACTTC
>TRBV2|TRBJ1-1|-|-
CASSEQGVGAFF
TGTGCCAGCAGTGAACAGGGCGTCGGGGCTTTCTTT
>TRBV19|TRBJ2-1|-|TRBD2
CASSRGSSGGVGQFF
TGTGCCAGTAGCCGCGGGTCAAGCGGGGGGGTAGGGCAGTTCTTC
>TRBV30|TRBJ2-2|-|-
CAWSIQTKSGELFF
TGTGCCTGGAGTATTCAGACTAAGTCCGGGGAGCTGTTTTTT
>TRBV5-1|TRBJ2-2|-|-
CASSLAGDRTGELFF
TGCGCCAGCAGCTTGGCAGGGGATCGAACCGGGGAGCTGTTTTTT
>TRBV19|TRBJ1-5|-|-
CASSGVVSNQPQHF
TGTGCCAGTAGTGGAGTCGTTAGCAATCAGCCCCAGCATTTT
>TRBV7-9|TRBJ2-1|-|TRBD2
CASSSSGGYNEQFF
TGTGCCAGCAGTTCTAGCGGGGGTTACAATGAGCAGTTCTTC
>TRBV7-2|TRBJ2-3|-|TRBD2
CASSWGDGGGTQYF
TGTGCCAGCAGCTGGGGGGATGGGGGGGGTACGCAGTATTTT
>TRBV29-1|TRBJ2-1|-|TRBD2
CSVGVAGGPSSQFF
TGCAGCGTTGGGGTAGCGGGAGGGCCAAGCTCCCAGTTCTTC
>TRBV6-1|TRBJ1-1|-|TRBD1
CASSPWTGNTEAFF
TGTGCCAGCAGTCCTTGGACAGGGAACACTGAAGCTTTCTTT
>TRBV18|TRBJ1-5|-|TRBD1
CASSPGTGGNQPQHF
TGTGCCAGCTCACCAGGGACAGGGGGAAATCAGCCCCAGCATTTT
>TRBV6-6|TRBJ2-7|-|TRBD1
CASSYSGGQGGEQYF
TGTGCCAGCAGTTACTCGGGGGGACAGGGGGGCGAGCAGTACTTC
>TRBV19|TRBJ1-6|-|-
CASSIFMGGLRGSPLHF
TGTGCCAGTAGTATTTTTATGGGGGGGCTAAGGGGTTCACCCCTCCACTTT
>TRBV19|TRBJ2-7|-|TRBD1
CASMGTAYEQYF
TGTGCCAGTATGGGGACAGCCTACGAGCAGTACTTC
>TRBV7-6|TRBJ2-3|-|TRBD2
CASSRLAGGPYPNPDTQYF
TGTGCCAGCAGCCGACTAGCGGGAGGGCCGTATCCCAACCCAGATACGCAGTATTTT
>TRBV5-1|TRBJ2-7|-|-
CASSPAGAGYEQYF
TGCGCCAGCAGCCCGGCCGGGGCGGGGTACGAGCAGTACTTC
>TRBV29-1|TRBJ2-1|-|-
CSVAYSGINEQFF
TGCAGCGTGGCCTACTCCGGGATCAATGAGCAGTTCTTC
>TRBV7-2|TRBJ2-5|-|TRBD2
CASSLAKLAGDQETQYF
TGTGCCAGCAGCTTAGCGAAACTAGCGGGGGACCAAGAGACCCAGTACTTC
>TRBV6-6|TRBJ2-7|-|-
CASSKQGLGLNEQYF
TGTGCCAGCAGCAAACAGGGTTTGGGGCTTAACGAGCAGTACTTC
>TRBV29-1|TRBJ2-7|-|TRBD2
CSAGTSVPYEQYF
TGCAGCGCTGGGACTAGCGTACCCTACGAGCAGTACTTC
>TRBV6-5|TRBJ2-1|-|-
CASSRDIYNEQFF
TGTGCCAGCAGCAGGGACATCTACAATGAGCAGTTCTTC
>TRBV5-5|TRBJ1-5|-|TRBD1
CASSLGQGLQPQHF
TGTGCCAGCAGCTTGGGACAGGGTTTGCAGCCCCAGCATTTT
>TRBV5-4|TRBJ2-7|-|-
CASSLDGGPRLEQYF
TGTGCCAGCAGCTTGGACGGGGGGCCCCGACTCGAGCAGTACTTC
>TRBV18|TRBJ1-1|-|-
CASSPREGQNTEAFF
TGTGCCAGCTCACCACGGGAGGGACAGAACACTGAAGCTTTCTTT